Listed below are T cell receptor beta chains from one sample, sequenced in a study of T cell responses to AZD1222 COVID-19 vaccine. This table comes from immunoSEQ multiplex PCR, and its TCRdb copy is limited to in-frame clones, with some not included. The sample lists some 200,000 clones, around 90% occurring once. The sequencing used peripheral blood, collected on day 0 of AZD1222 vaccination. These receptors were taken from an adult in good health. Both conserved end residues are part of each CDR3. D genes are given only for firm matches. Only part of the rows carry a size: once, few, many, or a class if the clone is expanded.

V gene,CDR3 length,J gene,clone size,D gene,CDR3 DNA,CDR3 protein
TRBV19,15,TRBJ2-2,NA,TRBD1,TGTGCCAGTAGTCCATCCGACAGGGACACCGGGGAGCTGTTTTTT,CASSPSDRDTGELFF
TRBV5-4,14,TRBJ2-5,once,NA,TGTGCCAGCAGCATAACAGGGTCCCAAGAGACCCAGTACTTC,CASSITGSQETQYF
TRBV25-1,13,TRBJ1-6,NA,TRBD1,TGTGCCAGCAGACACAGGGGTCCCTCACCCCTCCACTTT,CASRHRGPSPLHF
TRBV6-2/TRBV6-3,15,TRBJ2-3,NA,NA,TGTGCCAGCAGTTCCCCACGGTCCGCTTCAGATACGCAGTATTTT,CASSSPRSASDTQYF
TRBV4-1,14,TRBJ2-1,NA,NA,TGCGCCAGCAGCCAACATCGACAGAACAATGAGCAGTTCTTC,CASSQHRQNNEQFF
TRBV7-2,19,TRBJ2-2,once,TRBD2,TGTGCCAGCAGCTTATCCAAGCCGGGACTAGCGGCACAAAGGGGGGAGCTGTTTTTT,CASSLSKPGLAAQRGELFF
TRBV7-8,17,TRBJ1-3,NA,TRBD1,TGTGCCAGCAGCCGGGGACAGGGACCGATCTCTGGAAACACCATATATTTT,CASSRGQGPISGNTIYF
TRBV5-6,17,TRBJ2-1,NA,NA,TGTGCCAGCAACTTAAGGGTCACGCGGGGACTGGACAATGAGCAGTTCTTC,CASNLRVTRGLDNEQFF
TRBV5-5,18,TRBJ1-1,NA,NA,TGTGCCAGCAGCTTGATTGTGGGGCGAGGTATCCTGAACACTGAAGCTTTCTTT,CASSLIVGRGILNTEAFF
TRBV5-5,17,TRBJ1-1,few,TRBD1,TGTGCCAGCAGCTCGACAGGGCTCCGTGGGCTGAACACTGAAGCTTTCTTT,CASSSTGLRGLNTEAFF
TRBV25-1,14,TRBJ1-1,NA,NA,TGTGCCAGCAGTGAGGCAGCCTGGAACACTGAAGCTTTCTTT,CASSEAAWNTEAFF
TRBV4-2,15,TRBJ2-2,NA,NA,TGTGCCAGCAGCCAAGCCCCTAAAGACACCGGGGAGCTGTTTTTT,CASSQAPKDTGELFF
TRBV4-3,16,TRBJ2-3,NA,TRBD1,TGCGCCAGCAGCCAAGCGAGGGGGCAAATCTCAGATACGCAGTATTTT,CASSQARGQISDTQYF
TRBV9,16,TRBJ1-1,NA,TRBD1,TGTGCCAGCAGCCCTCTCGGACAGGGACGCGACACTGAAGCTTTCTTT,CASSPLGQGRDTEAFF
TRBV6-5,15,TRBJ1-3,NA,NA,TGTGCCAGCAGCGCCGGACTGTCCTCTGGAAACACCATATATTTT,CASSAGLSSGNTIYF
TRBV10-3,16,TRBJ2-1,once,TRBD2,TGTGCCATCAGTGGACTAGCGGGAGTGTTGGACAATGAGCAGTTCTTC,CAISGLAGVLDNEQFF
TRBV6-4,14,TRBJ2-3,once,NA,TGTGCCAGCAGTCGAGACCTCTCCACAGATACGCAGTATTTT,CASSRDLSTDTQYF
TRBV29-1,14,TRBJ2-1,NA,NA,TGCAGCGTCGAAGCGGACGAGCTAATGATAGAGCAGTTCTTC,CSVEADELMIEQFF
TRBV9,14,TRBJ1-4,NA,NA,TGTGCCAGCAGCCAGGAGGGCAGGAATGAAAAACTGTTTTTT,CASSQEGRNEKLFF
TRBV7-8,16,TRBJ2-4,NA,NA,TGTGCCAGCAGCTTGTCGGGGTTGCTAGCCAAAAACATTCAGTACTTC,CASSLSGLLAKNIQYF